This TCR beta chain originates from a study of blood T cell repertoires in COVID-19. Study as a whole: Samples came from the United States, Italy and Spain, spanning acute and convalescent COVID-19. The analysed material was cDNA or gDNA that came from T cells, B-cell-depleted T cells, or PBMCs.

Seattle-derived patients entered the study during active infection and were followed longitudinally. Per the study methods: Amplified reference gene primers provided the basis for estimating nucleated cell counts. The repertoire was sequenced with immunoSEQ multiplex PCR; TCRdb's copy has only in-frame clones and lacks some. That table gives V, J and clone size, and the DNA gave D and trimming. The sample holds some 130,000 clones; around nine tenths are singletons and the top ten take 11%. Germline CDR1 SGHDT, CDR2 YYEEEE. The CDR3 has 14 residues. The V end lost 2 bases, the J end lost 7 bases, and 10 bases lay between the germline ends.

Sequences were obtained from peripheral blood. The V gene is TRBV5-6, the J gene TRBJ1-6; tentative D call: TRBD1 (6 bases). This clonotype originated in a woman in her 70s with COVID-19, enrolled during active disease. In nucleotides, the CDR3 is TGTGCCAGCAGCTTTGGGGGCGCGAATTCACCCCTCCACTTT. It yields the protein CASSFGGANSPLHF.